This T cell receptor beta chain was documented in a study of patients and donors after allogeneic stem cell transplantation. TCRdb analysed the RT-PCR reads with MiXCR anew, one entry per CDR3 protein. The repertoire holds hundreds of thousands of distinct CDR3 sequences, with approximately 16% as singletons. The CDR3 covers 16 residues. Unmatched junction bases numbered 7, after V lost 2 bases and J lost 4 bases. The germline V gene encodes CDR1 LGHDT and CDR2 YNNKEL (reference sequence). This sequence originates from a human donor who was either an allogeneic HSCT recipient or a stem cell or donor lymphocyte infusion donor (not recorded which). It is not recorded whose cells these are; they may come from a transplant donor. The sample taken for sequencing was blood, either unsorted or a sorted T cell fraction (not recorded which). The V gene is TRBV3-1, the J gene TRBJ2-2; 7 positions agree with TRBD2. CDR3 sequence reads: CASSQNLGLTTGELFF. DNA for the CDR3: TGTGCCAGCAGCCAAAACTTGGGACTAACCACCGGGGAGCTGTTTTTT.